The next 6 T cell receptor beta chains were all read from a single sample in a study of T cell repertoires in cytomegalovirus infection. TCRdb re-called the reads through MiXCR, storing one row per CDR3 protein. The table has around 550,000 distinct CDR3 sequences, more than 20% seen once. Material for sequencing was PBMCs. The source of these receptors is a human donor in good health (CMV status not recorded). Some clones in this sample may be carry-over from other donors' samples.

J is TRBJ2-7 and V is TRBV28; 10 nucleotides agree with TRBD1. V was pared by 7 bases and J by 3 bases, with 15 bases of the junction left unmatched. The CDR3 runs 17 residues. CDR1 MDHEN and CDR2 SYDVKM come from the germline V gene. CDR3 coding DNA: TGTGCCAGCACAGGGACAGGGGAAGCCATGACCTTCTACGAGCAGTACGTC. It translates to CASTGTGEAMTFYEQYV.

This clonotype was recorded a few times. The chain has TRBV6-5 and TRBJ2-6; TRBD2 is a possible D gene (6 bases). The CDR3 covers 17 residues. CDR1 is MNHEY, CDR2 SVGAGI, per germline. Deletions cut 3 bases from V and 0 bases from J, with 12 bases between. The CDR3 protein is CASSYSGLNSGANVLTF. The CDR3, as DNA: TGTGCCAGCAGTTATAGCGGACTAAACTCTGGGGCCAACGTCCTGACTTTC.

V gene TRBV6-1 combines with J gene TRBJ2-7, with D possibly matching TRBD2 (6 bases). Trimming removed 6 bases at V and 0 bases at J, with 12 bases between. The germline CDR1 and CDR2 sequences are MNHNS and SASEGT. The CDR3 extends over 14 amino acids. CDR3 loop: CASRSSGSSYEQYV. The CDR3 nucleotides are TGTGCCAGCAGAAGTAGCGGTAGCTCCTACGAGCAGTACGTC.

The chain links TRBV4-3 to TRBJ2-2; D is uncertain. Germline assignment: CDR1 LGHNA and CDR2 YSLEER. CDR3 length equals 15 residues. V lost 0 bases, J lost 2 bases, and 7 bases lay in between. The CDR3 region has the DNA TGCGCCAGCAGCCAAGACACTCTTAACACCGGGGAGCTGTTTTTT. This translates into CASSQDTLNTGELFF.

The rearrangement links TRBV5-6 to TRBJ2-7; no reliable D call. V lost 5 bases and J lost 0, with 6 bases in between. CDR3 length: 12 residues. Germline-derived CDR1 and CDR2 are SGHDT and YYEEEE. The CDR3 here is CASSGPSYEQYF. As DNA, the CDR3 is TGTGCCAGCAGTGGACCCTCCTACGAGCAGTACTTC.

This chain uses TRBV4-3 with TRBJ2-1, with no clear D. The ends were cut back, 1 base at V and 5 bases at J, with 9 bases in the middle. The CDR3 loop spans 14 amino acids. CDR1 and CDR2 from the germline V gene are LGHNA and YSLEER. The chain's CDR3 is CASSQVDQHNEQFF. The CDR3 DNA reads as TGCGCCAGCAGCCAAGTGGACCAACACAATGAGCAGTTCTTC.